The 31 T cell receptor beta chains below come from one sample, sequenced in a study of T cells in Graves' hyperthyroidism and ophthalmopathy (dated 2019 in TCRdb). Libraries were prepared through multiplex PCR. The data were produced on an Illumina HiSeq 2000. Amplification of TCR beta CDR3 regions was carried out from RNA transcripts. The first round of RT-PCR for the TCR CDR3 was performed with the HTBI primer set and the Qiagen OneStep RT-PCR kit. Using fastp trimming at Q25 and MiXCR clonotype assembly, TCRdb reanalyzed the public sequencing data and kept in-frame beta chains. All rows with the same CDR3 protein become a single entry with the most common DNA and genes. This sample has a few hundred thousand distinct CDR3 sequences in its table, and 14% to 15% of those were observed once. 32% of the sample rests with the top ten. Sequencing was done on a sample of blood. The source is a woman in her thirties with Graves' hyperthyroidism.

This clonotype was counted many times. V is TRBV6-1 and J is TRBJ2-1; no reliable D call. CDR1 MNHNS and CDR2 SASEGT come from the germline V gene. Trimming cost V 0 bases and J 2 bases, with 11 bases left between them. The CDR3 has 16 residues. The DNA for the CDR3 is TGTGCCAGCAGTGAAGCAGTAGGGTTCACCTACAATGAGCAGTTCTTC. Encoded protein: CASSEAVGFTYNEQFF.

This clonotype was found a few times. The chain links TRBV20-1 to TRBJ2-2, with D possibly TRBD2 on 5 matching bases. Between the trimmed V and J ends, which lost 3 bases and 4 bases, there was a span of 18 bases. Looked up from germline, CDR1 is DFQATT and CDR2 is SNEGSKA (reference sequence). This CDR3 has 16 amino acids. The CDR3, as DNA: TGCAGTGCTAGTATGGACTCAAGACTCTTCACCGGGGAGCTGTTTTTT. Translated, it gives CSASMDSRLFTGELFF.

In this sample, this clonotype turned up many times. The chain is built from TRBV30 and TRBJ1-5, with unresolved D. This CDR3 has 15 residues. The V gene's germline CDR1 is GTSNPN and CDR2 SVGIG (reference sequence). With 3 bases removed from V and 4 bases from J, the gap between germline ends came to 16 bases. CDR3 sequence reads: CAWRGIGGDNQPQHF. DNA of the CDR3: TGTGCCTGGAGGGGTATCGGAGGAGATAATCAGCCCCAGCATTTT.

This chain connects TRBV29-1 to TRBJ2-3; 8 nucleotides line up with TRBD1. CDR1 and CDR2 from the germline V gene are SQVTM and ANQGSEA. The CDR3 contains 14 residues. Germline trimming cut 2 bases from V and 3 bases from J; bases unmatched to any gene: 4. The CDR3 DNA follows: TGCAGCGTTGAACCGGACAGGGTAACAGATACGCAGTATTTT. Its protein product is CSVEPDRVTDTQYF.

The gene calls are TRBV20-1 and TRBJ1-3; the D gene is possibly TRBD1 (6 bases). Germline lookup yields CDR1 DFQATT and CDR2 SNEGSKA (reference sequence). The V end lost 0 bases, the J end lost 2 bases, and 11 bases lay between the germline ends. The CDR3 loop spans 15 amino acids. In nucleotides, the CDR3 is TGCAGTGCTAGAGATCTGGCAGGGGCTGGAAACACCATATATTTT. The encoded protein is CSARDLAGAGNTIYF.

This clonotype has just a few counts. This chain connects TRBV3-1 to TRBJ2-1; D assignment may be TRBD1 or TRBD2 (5 bases each). Germline V lookup: CDR1 LGHDT, CDR2 YNNKEL (reference sequence). The CDR3 consists of 15 residues. Between the trimmed V and J ends, which lost 0 bases and 9 bases, there was a span of 15 bases. CDR3 nucleotide sequence: TGTGCCAGCAGCCAAGAGGGGAGCAGGGTGGGTGAGCAGTTCTTC. Amino acid sequence: CASSQEGSRVGEQFF.

This clonotype was found many times. This CDR3 is CASSQSSGNLPDTQYF. CDR3 in DNA: TGTGCCAGCAGCCAATCTAGCGGGAACCTCCCAGATACGCAGTATTTT. The V gene is TRBV3-1, the J gene TRBJ2-3; 9 nucleotides align to TRBD2. The V gene end was trimmed by 2 bases and the J gene end by 4 bases; junction bases not matched to a gene: 7. The germline CDR1 and CDR2 sequences are LGHDT and YNNKEL (reference sequence). The CDR3 is made up of 16 amino acids.

The sample holds many counts of this clonotype. The chain combines TRBV19 with TRBJ2-1; 10 bases map to TRBD2. V lost 5 bases, J lost 4 bases, and 5 bases stayed unmatched. This CDR3 region has 15 residues. Germline V lookup: CDR1 LNHDA, CDR2 SQIVND (reference sequence). In nucleotides, the CDR3 is TGTGCCAGTAGTCTAGCGGGAGTGGATTACAATGAGCAGTTCTTC. Residues: CASSLAGVDYNEQFF.

The sample holds many counts of this clonotype. This chain uses TRBV15 with TRBJ1-4, with D perhaps matching TRBD1 (6 bases). The CDR3 covers 15 residues. V lost 10 bases, J lost 2 bases, and 17 bases lay in between. CDR1 is LNHNV and CDR2 is YYDKDF in the germline V gene (reference sequence). The CDR3, as DNA: TGTGCCATTTCTGGGGGCGGGGCGACTAATGAAAAACTGTTTTTT. This translates into CAISGGGATNEKLFF. Supplemented by reference TRBV15 and TRBJ1-4, the full variable domain reads DAMVIQNPRYQVTQFGKPVTLSCSQTLNHNVMYWYQQKSSQAPKLLFHYYDKDFNNEADTPDNFQSRRPNTSFCFLDIRSPGLGDTAMYLCAISGGGATNEKLFFGSGTQLSVL.

This sequence joins TRBV19 and TRBJ2-3; D is ambiguous. Germline CDR1 reads LNHDA; CDR2 reads SQIVND (reference sequence). The CDR3 covers 15 residues. The V end was cut by 3 bases, the J end by 2 bases, with 12 bases between. For the CDR3, the DNA is TGTGCCAGTAGTATGATGGTACAGAACACAGATACGCAGTATTTT. Protein sequence: CASSMMVQNTDTQYF.

Only a few counts were recorded for this clonotype. The V and J genes are TRBV18 and TRBJ1-4; a possible D gene is TRBD1 (6 bases). V shed 3 bases and J shed 2 bases, with 19 bases lying between them. Germline CDR1 reads KGHSH; CDR2 reads LQKENI. This CDR3 comprises 18 residues. In DNA form, the CDR3 reads TGTGCCAGCTCACCGCAACTCACAGGGAGGAGTACTAATGAAAAACTGTTTTTT. Translation gives CASSPQLTGRSTNEKLFF.

This clonotype was observed a handful of times. J is TRBJ1-4 and V is TRBV7-8; D may be TRBD1 (5 bases). This CDR3 has 16 residues. V was trimmed by 0 bases and J by 8 bases, leaving 16 bases between them. Looked up from germline, CDR1 is SGHVS and CDR2 is FQNEAQ. The CDR3 loop reads CASSLAPVGLREKLFF. The CDR3 DNA sequence: TGTGCCAGCAGCTTAGCCCCAGTGGGGCTCAGGGAAAAACTGTTTTTT.

This clonotype was observed at least ten times. This chain uses TRBV29-1 with TRBJ2-7; a possible D gene is TRBD1 (6 bases). Trimming stripped 7 bases from V and 3 bases from J, with 19 bases between. This CDR3 contains 14 residues. The germline V gene encodes CDR1 SQVTM and CDR2 ANQGSEA. The CDR3 DNA reads as TGCAGCGCTCTGGGACACCCTCTTCACTACGAGCAGTACTTC. This translates into CSALGHPLHYEQYF.

The V and J genes are TRBV6-6 and TRBJ1-5; D is possibly TRBD1 (5 bases). The CDR3 spans 17 residues. The V end was cut by 0 bases, the J end by 0 bases, with 12 bases between. Germline CDR1 and CDR2: MNHNY and SVGAGI (reference sequence). The CDR3 DNA reads TGTGCCAGCAGTTACTCGATAGGGGCTGGTAGCAATCAGCCCCAGCATTTT. It translates to CASSYSIGAGSNQPQHF.

The chain is built from TRBV9 and TRBJ2-2; D not certain. Trimming shortened V by 0 bases and J by 0 bases, and 9 bases separated the two germline ends. Per germline, CDR1 SGDLS and CDR2 YYNGEE. There are 16 residues in the CDR3. The CDR3 DNA reads TGTGCCAGCAGCGTAGTTAGTCTATCGAACACCGGGGAGCTGTTTTTT. Amino acid sequence: CASSVVSLSNTGELFF.

Many counts were recorded for this clonotype. The V gene is TRBV10-3, the J gene TRBJ2-2, with D tentatively TRBD1 (5 bases). Germline V CDR1 and CDR2: ENHRY, SYGVKD. Trimming pared 7 bases from V and 2 bases from J, leaving 8 bases between. The CDR3 runs 13 residues. The CDR3 DNA reads TGTGCCATCACCGACAGTAACACCGGGGAGCTGTTTTTT. Translation: CAITDSNTGELFF.

This clonotype was detected ten times or more. One junction end does not reproduce the germline sequence, and a read error may be involved. V and J are TRBV2 and TRBJ2-1, with D perhaps TRBD2 (6 bases). Germline V gives CDR1 SNHLY, CDR2 FYNNEI. CDR3 size: 15 residues. The CDR3 reads CASTEGRGLNVEQFF. CDR3 sequence (DNA): TGTGCCAGCACTGAAGGAAGGGGACTCAATGTAGAGCAGTTCTTC.

V is TRBV3-1 and J is TRBJ2-1, with D maybe TRBD2 (6 bases). This CDR3 is 13 amino acids long. Germline V CDR1 and CDR2: LGHDT, YNNKEL (reference sequence). The germline V and J ends were trimmed by 1 base and 8 bases, with 9 bases remaining between them. The CDR3: CASSQVGGDEQFF. CDR3 bases: TGTGCCAGCAGCCAAGTCGGGGGAGATGAGCAGTTCTTC.

V usage is TRBV6-5 and J usage is TRBJ2-1, with TRBD2 identical over 7 bases. J gave up 4 bases and V 3 bases, and 6 bases lay outside the gene matches. Germline values: CDR1 MNHEY, CDR2 SVGAGI. The length of the CDR3 is 15 residues. CDR3 amino acids: CASSYRGRGYNEQFF. CDR3 bases: TGTGCCAGCAGTTATCGGGGGAGGGGTTACAATGAGCAGTTCTTC.

Remarks on this clonotype: A much more abundant neighbour one base away suggests this may be a read error. CDR3: CASSVSGTIYSYEQFF. The CDR3 bases are TGTGCCAGCAGCGTTTCCGGGACAATCTACTCCTACGAGCAGTTCTTC. The chain uses TRBV3-1 and TRBJ2-7, with D tentatively TRBD1 (6 bases). The better agreement between TRBJ2-1 and the DNA end casts doubt on the J call. Germline V CDR1 and CDR2: LGHDT, YNNKEL (reference sequence). The CDR3 covers 16 residues.

This clonotype was seen only a few times. The J gene is TRBJ2-5, the V gene TRBV18; D ambiguous. The ends were cut back, 3 bases at V and 4 bases at J, with 6 bases in the middle. The CDR3 spans 12 residues. Germline values: CDR1 KGHSH, CDR2 LQKENI. This CDR3 reads CASSPVLETQYF. The CDR3 coding sequence is TGTGCCAGCTCACCGGTCCTAGAGACCCAGTACTTC. The full variable domain, its missing parts supplied by reference TRBV18 and TRBJ2-5, is NAGVMQNPRHLVRRRGQEARLRCSPMKGHSHVYWYRQLPEEGLKFMVYLQKENIIDESGMPKERFSAEFPKEGPSILRIQQVVRGDSAAYFCASSPVLETQYFGPGTRLLVL.

The chain joins TRBV19 to TRBJ2-1, with TRBD2 matching 11 bases. The trim removed 6 bases at V and 0 bases at J, leaving 4 bases unmatched. Germline lookup yields CDR1 LNHDA and CDR2 SQIVND (reference sequence). CDR3 length: 16 amino acids. CDR3 nucleotide sequence: TGTGCCAGTAGGACTAGCGGGGTGAGCTCCTACAATGAGCAGTTCTTC. Its translation: CASRTSGVSSYNEQFF.

The chain links TRBV7-2 to TRBJ2-2; 7 bases are a match to TRBD1. With 9 bases clipped from V and 2 bases from J, the junction kept 12 bases outside the gene matches. The CDR3 length is 16 residues. The germline V gene has CDR1 SGHTA and CDR2 FQGNSA. In nucleotides, the CDR3 is TGTGCCAGGCCCGCACAGGGGTTGATCAACACCGGGGAGCTGTTTTTT. This sequence encodes CARPAQGLINTGELFF.

Many counts were recorded for this clonotype. The V gene is TRBV11-2, the J gene TRBJ2-3, with 11 nucleotides matching TRBD2. Losses at the gene ends were 0 bases for V and 0 bases for J; bases not matched to a gene: 2. From germline, CDR1 is SGHAT and CDR2 FQNNGV. This CDR3 spans 17 amino acids. The CDR3 loop reads CASSLDLAGGSTDTQYF. The CDR3, as DNA: TGTGCCAGCAGCTTAGACCTAGCGGGAGGCAGCACAGATACGCAGTATTTT.

The chain couples TRBV7-2 to TRBJ2-1, with 7 bases that match TRBD2. Trimming at V came to 1 base and at J to 4 bases, leaving 1 base not matched to a gene. Looked up from germline, CDR1 is SGHTA and CDR2 is FQGNSA. The CDR3 consists of 14 residues. CDR3 in amino acids: CASSLERGYNEQFF. For the CDR3, the DNA is TGTGCCAGCAGCTTAGAGCGGGGTTACAATGAGCAGTTCTTC.

To note about this clonotype: As the CDR3 is not closed by the conserved phenylalanine or tryptophan, this likely results from a read error. The chain joins TRBV5-1 to TRBJ2-7, with a possible D match to TRBD1 (5 bases). The CDR3 sequence is 15 residues long. CDR1 is SGHRS, CDR2 YFSETQ, per germline. With 4 bases removed from V and 0 bases from J, the gap between germline ends came to 14 bases. DNA of the CDR3: TGCGCCAGCAGCCCAACAGGCAGGGCCTCCTACGAGCAGTACCTC. Amino acid sequence: CASSPTGRASYEQYL.

On this clonotype: A much larger clonotype is one base distant, so this may be a read error. The CDR3 sequence is CASSQGDRTYEQFF. In nucleotides, the CDR3 is TGTGCCAGCAGTCAAGGTGACAGAACCTACGAGCAGTTCTTC. This sequence joins TRBV2 and TRBJ2-7; TRBD1 is a possible D gene (5 bases). The J call is in doubt because the DNA end fits TRBJ2-1 better. This CDR3 region has 14 residues. Per the germline V gene, CDR1 is SNHLY and CDR2 is FYNNEI.

This clonotype was seen more than once but under ten times. The chain links TRBV30 to TRBJ2-7; 8 positions match TRBD2. CDR3 length: 17 amino acids. V lost 3 bases and J lost 6; bases outside the gene matches: 19. CDR1 and CDR2 from the germline V gene are GTSNPN and SVGIG (reference sequence). CDR3 sequence: CAWRDIERERGICEQYF. In nucleotides, the CDR3 is TGTGCCTGGAGAGACATCGAGCGGGAGAGGGGAATATGCGAGCAGTACTTC.

The gene calls are TRBV20-1 and TRBJ2-3; TRBD2 matches 12 bases. This CDR3 comprises 16 residues. Trimming removed 2 bases from V and 4 bases from J; junction bases left unmatched: 7. Germline V gives CDR1 DFQATT, CDR2 SNEGSKA (reference sequence). The CDR3 nucleotides are TGCAGTGCTAGACAGAGGACTAGCGGGACTGCAGATACGCAGTATTTT. Its protein is CSARQRTSGTADTQYF.

This chain links TRBV6-1 with TRBJ2-1; D gene ambiguous. The CDR3 is made up of 15 amino acids. CDR1 MNHNS and CDR2 SASEGT come from the germline V gene. The V and J ends lost 1 base and 7 bases respectively, with 14 bases between them. CDR3 residues: CASSEVVGSGNEQFF. The CDR3 DNA is TGTGCCAGCAGTGAAGTAGTAGGGTCTGGAAATGAGCAGTTCTTC.

This clonotype was seen repeatedly, ten times or more. The J gene is TRBJ1-3, the V gene TRBV2; 7 positions match TRBD1. The V gene's germline CDR1 is SNHLY and CDR2 FYNNEI. Trimming at V came to 4 bases and at J to 3 bases, leaving 6 bases not matched to a gene. The CDR3 totals 15 residues. CDR3 amino acids: CASSGDRANGNTIYF. For the CDR3, the DNA is TGTGCCAGCAGTGGTGACAGGGCTAATGGAAACACCATATATTTT. Full variable domain (outside the CDR3, taken from reference TRBV2 and TRBJ1-3): EPEVTQTPSHQVTQMGQEVILRCVPISNHLYFYWYRQILGQKVEFLVSFYNNEISEKSEIFDDQFSVERPDGSNFTLKIRSTKLEDSAMYFCASSGDRANGNTIYFGEGSWLTVV.